The clone carrying this T cell receptor (beta chain) has only a few counts. Method: immunoSEQ multiplex PCR; TCRdb's copy keeps in-frame clones and lacks some. Here the sample spans about 2,600 clones, less than 25% being singletons. Germline lookup yields CDR1 SGHNT and CDR2 YENEEA. This CDR3 is built from 15 residues. V lost 3 bases and J lost 5; bases outside the gene matches: 6. These data come from a study of T cells in localized non-small cell lung cancer. This specimen consisted of lung tumor tissue, obtained before any cancer treatment. J is TRBJ2-1 and V is TRBV11-3, with 8 positions matching TRBD2. The sequence was obtained from a male donor aged 60 or over with stage III squamous cell lung carcinoma. In DNA form, the CDR3 reads TGTGCCAGCAGCTTGGACGGCGGGGGGCACAATGAGCAGTTCTTC. It specifies CASSLDGGGHNEQFF. The entire variable domain, with the rest obtained from reference TRBV11-3 and TRBJ2-1, is as follows: EAGVVQSPRYKIIEKKQPVAFWCNPISGHNTLYWYLQNLGQGPELLIRYENEEAVDDSQLPKDRFSAERLKGVDSTLKIQPAELGDSAVYLCASSLDGGGHNEQFFGPGTRLTVL.